Below are 7 T cell receptor beta chains sequenced from a single sample in a study of radiotherapy plus CTLA-4 blockade in lung cancer. Generated by immunoSEQ multiplex PCR, the TCRdb table keeps only in-frame clones and is missing some. The sample lists tens of thousands of clones, approximately 80% occurring once. The specimen was peripheral blood, collected from a patient treated with radiotherapy plus ipilimumab. The receptors here all came from a human donor with non-small cell lung cancer who had a complete response to radiotherapy plus ipilimumab.

The rearrangement links TRBV6-4 to TRBJ2-7, with a possible D match to TRBD1 (5 bases). Deletions cut 5 bases from V and 4 bases from J, with 12 bases between. Germline V gene sequence: CDR1 MRHNA, CDR2 SNTAGT. The CDR3 totals 13 residues. In nucleotides, the CDR3 is TGTGCCAGCAGTTGGGGCCCCGGGTACGAGCAGTACTTC. Encoded protein: CASSWGPGYEQYF.

The rearrangement links TRBV30 to TRBJ2-5; the D gene is possibly TRBD1 (6 bases). CDR1 and CDR2 (germline): GTSNPN, SVGIG (reference sequence). V lost 3 bases and J lost 4, with 6 bases in between. This CDR3 contains 11 residues. The CDR3 DNA follows: TGTGCCTGGAGACAGGGAGAGACCCAGTACTTC. Protein sequence: CAWRQGETQYF.

This chain links TRBV30 with TRBJ1-3, with D possibly matching TRBD1 (6 bases). V was trimmed by 5 bases and J by 0 bases, leaving 11 bases between them. The CDR3 covers 14 residues. The V gene's germline CDR1 is GTSNPN and CDR2 SVGIG (reference sequence). CDR3 region: CAWSTGFSGNTIYF. In nucleotides, the CDR3 is TGTGCCTGGTCCACAGGGTTCTCTGGAAACACCATATATTTT.

The chain carries TRBV6-5 and TRBJ1-5, with D perhaps TRBD1 (5 bases). Trimming took 5 bases from V and 7 from J, leaving 18 bases between them. The CDR3 covers 15 residues. CDR1 is MNHEY, CDR2 SVGAGI, per germline. CDR3 in amino acids: CASSPEGSRVQPQHF. CDR3 sequence (DNA): TGTGCCAGCAGTCCGGAGGGGTCCAGGGTCCAGCCCCAGCATTTT.

The rearrangement joins TRBV6-5 to TRBJ1-1; 7 bases match TRBD1. The germline CDR1 and CDR2 sequences are MNHEY and SVGAGI. The CDR3 loop spans 14 amino acids. V lost 4 bases and J lost 2; bases outside the gene matches: 4. The CDR3 region is CASSSGTVNTEAFF. The CDR3 DNA sequence: TGTGCCAGCAGTTCCGGGACAGTTAACACTGAAGCTTTCTTT.

The chain employs TRBV27 and TRBJ2-3; a possible D gene is TRBD2 (5 bases). Germline CDR1 is MNHEY and CDR2 is SMNVEV (reference sequence). Trimming took off 4 bases at V and 4 bases at J, with 12 bases between the two ends. This CDR3 has 14 residues. The CDR3 DNA follows: TGTGCCAGCAGTTCCATACTAGTACCAGATACGCAGTATTTT. This translates into CASSSILVPDTQYF.

The table lists this clone with a count of one. The CDR3 here is CASSFGTVNEKLFF. The CDR3 DNA sequence: TGTGCCAGCAGTTTTGGGACAGTTAATGAAAAACTGTTTTTT. This chain joins TRBV28 and TRBJ1-4, with 7 bases lining up with TRBD1. Germline loops: CDR1 MDHEN, CDR2 SYDVKM. V lost 3 bases and J lost 4; bases outside the gene matches: 2. The CDR3 has 14 residues. Together with reference TRBV28 and TRBJ1-4, the CDR3 gives the full variable domain: DVKVTQSSRYLVKRTGEKVFLECVQDMDHENMFWYRQDPGLGLRLIYFSYDVKMKEKGDIPEGYSVSREKKERFSLILESASTNQTSMYLCASSFGTVNEKLFFGSGTQLSVL.